This T cell receptor beta chain originates from a study of blood T cell repertoires in COVID-19. Overall study: The United States, Italy and Spain were the sources of the acute and convalescent COVID-19 samples. In each case, the material was cDNA or gDNA derived from T cells, B-cell-depleted T cells, or PBMCs.

From germline, CDR1 is SNHLY and CDR2 FYNNEI. Trimming pared 6 bases from V and 3 bases from J, leaving 14 bases between. The CDR3 has 14 residues. In the original workflow: Amplification from reference gene primers served as the basis for estimated nucleated cell counts. TCRdb's table, derived via immunoSEQ multiplex PCR, lists solely in-frame clones and lacks some. V, J and clone size are taken as reported in that table, and D and trimming were inferred from the DNA itself. The sample shows 160,000 or so clones, 70% to 90% of them seen only once. This clone appeared a single time. This sequence originates from a man between 35 and 55 years old with acute or convalescent COVID-19. The rearrangement uses TRBV2 and TRBJ1-1, with TRBD1 as a possible D gene (5 bases). The sequenced material came from peripheral blood. The CDR3 DNA reads TGTGCCAGCAGGGCAGGGTTAGAGGACACTGAAGCTTTCTTT. It is translated as CASRAGLEDTEAFF. The whole variable domain, filled in from reference TRBV2 and TRBJ1-1, reads EPEVTQTPSHQVTQMGQEVILRCVPISNHLYFYWYRQILGQKVEFLVSFYNNEISEKSEIFDDQFSVERPDGSNFTLKIRSTKLEDSAMYFCASRAGLEDTEAFFGQGTRLTVV.